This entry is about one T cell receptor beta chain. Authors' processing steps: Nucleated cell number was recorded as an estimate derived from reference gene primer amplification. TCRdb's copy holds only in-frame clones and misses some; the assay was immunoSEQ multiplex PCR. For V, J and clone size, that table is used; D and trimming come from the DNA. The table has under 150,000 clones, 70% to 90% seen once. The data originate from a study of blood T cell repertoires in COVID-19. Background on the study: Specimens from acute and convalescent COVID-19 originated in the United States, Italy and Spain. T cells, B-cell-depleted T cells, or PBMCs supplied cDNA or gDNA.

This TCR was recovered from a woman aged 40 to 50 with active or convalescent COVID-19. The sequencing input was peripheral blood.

The CDR3 here is CASSEFLSGGYTF. The CDR3 coding sequence is TGTGCCAGCAGTGAATTCCTCTCAGGGGGCTACACCTTC. J is TRBJ1-2 and V is TRBV6-1, with a tentative D call TRBD1 (5 bases). The V end was cut by 2 bases, the J end by 8 bases, with 12 bases between. The CDR3 runs 13 residues. Germline assignment: CDR1 MNHNS and CDR2 SASEGT.